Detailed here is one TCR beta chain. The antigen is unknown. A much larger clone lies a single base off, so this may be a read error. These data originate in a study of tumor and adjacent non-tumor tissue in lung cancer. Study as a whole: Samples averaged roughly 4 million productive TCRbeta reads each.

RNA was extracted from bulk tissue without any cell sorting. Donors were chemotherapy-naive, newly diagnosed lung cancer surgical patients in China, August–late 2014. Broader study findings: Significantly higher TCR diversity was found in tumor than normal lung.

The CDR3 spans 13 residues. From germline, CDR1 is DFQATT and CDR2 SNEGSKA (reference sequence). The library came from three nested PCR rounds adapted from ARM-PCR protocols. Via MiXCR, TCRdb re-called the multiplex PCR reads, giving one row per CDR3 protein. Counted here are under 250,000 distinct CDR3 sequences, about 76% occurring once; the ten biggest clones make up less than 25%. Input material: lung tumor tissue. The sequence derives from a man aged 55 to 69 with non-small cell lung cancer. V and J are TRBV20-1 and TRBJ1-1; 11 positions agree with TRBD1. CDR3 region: CSARDRGRTEAIF. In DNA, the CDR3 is TGCAGTGCTAGGGACAGGGGGCGTACTGAAGCTATCTTT.